This T cell receptor beta chain was recorded in a study of T cells after yellow fever vaccination. Study context: Fractions with few cells were prepared using SMART-Seq v4 Ultra Low Input.

V dropped 1 base and J dropped 5 bases, with 5 bases sitting between them. CDR1 SGHTA and CDR2 FQGNSA come from the germline V gene. The CDR3 covers 13 residues. TCRdb called the 5' RACE reads again in MiXCR, with one record for every CDR3 protein. This table has a few thousand distinct CDR3 sequences, roughly 7.5% appearing once. The sample consisted of PBMCs, either bulk or a sorted T-cell subset (CD4+, CD8+, memory, or dextramer-sorted; not recorded which), taken 15 days after the yellow fever booster vaccination. The chain combines TRBV7-2 with TRBJ2-2; D tentatively fits TRBD1 or TRBD2 (5 bases each). The clonotype originates from a man aged 30 to 39 who received the YFV17D yellow fever vaccine. DNA of the CDR3: TGTGCCAGCAGCTTAGGGGGGACCGGGGAGCTGTTTTTT. This encodes CASSLGGTGELFF. Full variable domain (remainder filled in from reference TRBV7-2 and TRBJ2-2): GAGVSQSPSNKVTEKGKDVELRCDPISGHTALYWYRQSLGQGLEFLIYFQGNSAPDKSGLPSDRFSAERTGGSVSTLTIQRTQQEDSAVYLCASSLGGTGELFFGEGSRLTVL.